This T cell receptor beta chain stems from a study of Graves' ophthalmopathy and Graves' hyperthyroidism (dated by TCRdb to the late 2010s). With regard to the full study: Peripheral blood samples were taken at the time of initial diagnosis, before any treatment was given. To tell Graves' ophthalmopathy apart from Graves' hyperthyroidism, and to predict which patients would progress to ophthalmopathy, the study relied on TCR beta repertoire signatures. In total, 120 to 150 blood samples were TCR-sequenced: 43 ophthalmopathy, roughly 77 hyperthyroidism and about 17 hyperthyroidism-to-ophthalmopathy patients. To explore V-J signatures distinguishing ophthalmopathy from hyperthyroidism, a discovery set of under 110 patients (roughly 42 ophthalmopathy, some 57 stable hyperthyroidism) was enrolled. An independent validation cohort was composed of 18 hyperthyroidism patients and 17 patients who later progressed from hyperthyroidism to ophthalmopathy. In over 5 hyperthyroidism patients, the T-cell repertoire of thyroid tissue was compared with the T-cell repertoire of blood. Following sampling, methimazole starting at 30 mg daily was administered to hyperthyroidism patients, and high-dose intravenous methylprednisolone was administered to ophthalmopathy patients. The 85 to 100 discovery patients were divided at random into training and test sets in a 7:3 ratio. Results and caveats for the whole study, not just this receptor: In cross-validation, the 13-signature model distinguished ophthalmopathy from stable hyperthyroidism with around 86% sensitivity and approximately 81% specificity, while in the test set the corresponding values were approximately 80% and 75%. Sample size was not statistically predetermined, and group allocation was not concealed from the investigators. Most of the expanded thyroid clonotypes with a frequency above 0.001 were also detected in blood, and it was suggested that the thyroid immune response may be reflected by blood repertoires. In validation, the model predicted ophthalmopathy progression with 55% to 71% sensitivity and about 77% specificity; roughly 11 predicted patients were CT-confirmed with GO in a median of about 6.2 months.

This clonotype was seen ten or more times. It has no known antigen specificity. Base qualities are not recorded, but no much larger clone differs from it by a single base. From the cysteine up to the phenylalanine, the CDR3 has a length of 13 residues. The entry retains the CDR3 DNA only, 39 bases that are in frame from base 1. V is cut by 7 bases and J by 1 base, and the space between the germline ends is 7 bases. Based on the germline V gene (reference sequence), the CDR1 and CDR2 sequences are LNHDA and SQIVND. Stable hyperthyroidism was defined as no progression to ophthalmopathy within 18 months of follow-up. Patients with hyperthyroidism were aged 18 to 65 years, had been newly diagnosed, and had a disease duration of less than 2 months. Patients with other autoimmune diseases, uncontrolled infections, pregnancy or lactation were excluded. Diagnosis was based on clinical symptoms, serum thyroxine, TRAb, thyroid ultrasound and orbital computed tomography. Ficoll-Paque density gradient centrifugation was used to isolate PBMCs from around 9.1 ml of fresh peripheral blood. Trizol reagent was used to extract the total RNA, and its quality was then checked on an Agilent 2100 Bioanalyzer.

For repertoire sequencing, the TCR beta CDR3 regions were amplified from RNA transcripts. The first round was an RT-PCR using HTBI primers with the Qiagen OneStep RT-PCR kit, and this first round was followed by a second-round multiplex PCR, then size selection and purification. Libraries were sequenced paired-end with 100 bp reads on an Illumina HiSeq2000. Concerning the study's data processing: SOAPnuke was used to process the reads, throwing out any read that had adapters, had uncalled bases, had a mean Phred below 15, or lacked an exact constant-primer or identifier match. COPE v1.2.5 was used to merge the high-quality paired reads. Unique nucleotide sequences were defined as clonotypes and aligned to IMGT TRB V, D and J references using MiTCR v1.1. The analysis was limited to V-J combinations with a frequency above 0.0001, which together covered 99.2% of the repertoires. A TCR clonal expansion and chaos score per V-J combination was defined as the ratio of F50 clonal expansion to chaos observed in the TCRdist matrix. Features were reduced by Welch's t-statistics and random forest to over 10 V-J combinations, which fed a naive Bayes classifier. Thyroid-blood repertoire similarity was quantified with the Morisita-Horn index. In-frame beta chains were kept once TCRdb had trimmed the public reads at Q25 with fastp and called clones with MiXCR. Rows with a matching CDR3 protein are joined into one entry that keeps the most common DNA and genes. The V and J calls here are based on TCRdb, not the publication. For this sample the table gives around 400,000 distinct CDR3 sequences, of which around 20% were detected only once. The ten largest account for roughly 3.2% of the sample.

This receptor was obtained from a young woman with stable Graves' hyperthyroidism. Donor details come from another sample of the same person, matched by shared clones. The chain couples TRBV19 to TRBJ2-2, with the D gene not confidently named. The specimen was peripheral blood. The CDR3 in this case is CASKVKNTGELFF. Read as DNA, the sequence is TGTGCCAGTAAAGTGAAGAACACCGGGGAGCTGTTTTTT.